This paragraph reports one T cell receptor (beta chain). What it binds is unknown. Sequencing used immunoSEQ version 4 in survey mode. Libraries were prepared by immunoSEQ multiplex PCR; TCRdb keeps only in-frame clonotypes and omits some of them. The sample shows about 36,000 clones, more than 75% of them seen only once. This sample stems from a study of persistence of HIV-infected CD4 T cells. Overall study context: CD4+ T cells responding to CMV or HIV-1 Gag were isolated.

Cells were stimulated with overlapping HIV-1 Gag 15-mer peptides. Sorted nonresponding memory CD4+ T cells were CD40L-negative, CD69-negative, CD45RO-high. Broader study findings: Within sorted populations, more oligoclonal TCRs accompanied more oligoclonal proviruses.

Germline CDR1 and CDR2: SGHRS and YFSETQ. The V and J ends lost 4 bases and 4 bases respectively, with 11 bases between them. The CDR3 is 14 residues long. V usage is TRBV5-1 and J usage is TRBJ1-4; TRBD1 is a possible D gene (5 bases). The sample in question was cultured CD4+ T cells from PBMCs, obtained from a patient who received antiretroviral therapy. The receptor's source is an adult with HIV. The donor label of this sample is uncertain. CDR3 sequence: CASSRGELNEKLFF. CDR3 sequence (DNA): TGCGCCAGCAGCCGAGGGGAACTTAATGAAAAACTGTTTTTT.